The 27 T cell receptor beta chains listed next were all sequenced from one sample in a study of blood T cell repertoires in COVID-19. The assay was immunoSEQ multiplex PCR, and TCRdb's table has in-frame clones only and misses some. The sample lists a few hundred thousand clones; around 84% were seen once. What was sequenced was PBMCs or T cells enriched from blood (not recorded which). The receptors were sampled from a woman aged 50 to 60 who had recovered from COVID-19.

The chain couples TRBV7-8 to TRBJ1-2; D is undetermined. This CDR3 spans 14 amino acids. The V gene lost 2 bases and the J gene lost 6 bases, with 13 bases spanning the gap. Germline lookup yields CDR1 SGHVS and CDR2 FQNEAQ. The CDR3 nucleotides read TGTGCCAGCAGCTTAATTGTTGAGGGCCATGGCTACACCTTC. It codes for CASSLIVEGHGYTF.

The gene calls are TRBV19 and TRBJ1-5; a possible D gene is TRBD1 (6 bases). In germline, CDR1 is LNHDA, CDR2 SQIVND (reference sequence). The CDR3 loop spans 14 amino acids. V lost 6 bases to trimming and J lost 2 bases, with 11 bases between them. CDR3 DNA: TGTGCCAGTAGCCTCCACAGGGGCAATCAGCCCCAGCATTTT. This translates into CASSLHRGNQPQHF.

In regard to this clone: Other DNA sequences in the same sample also yield this CDR3. The gene calls are TRBV29-1 and TRBJ2-2; 7 bases are a match to TRBD2. Trimming cost V 4 bases and J 6 bases; bases outside gene matches: 11. Germline V CDR1 and CDR2: SQVTM, ANQGSEA. This CDR3 spans 15 amino acids. The chain's CDR3 is CSVGRAGRAAGELFF. CDR3 DNA: TGCAGCGTTGGGCGGGCAGGGAGGGCGGCCGGGGAGCTGTTTTTT.

The CDR3, as DNA: TGTGCCAGCAGTTACAAACCCTATATAGCGGGGGACTCCTACAATGAGCAGTTCTTC. This gives the protein CASSYKPYIAGDSYNEQFF. V gene TRBV6-2 or TRBV6-3 combines with J gene TRBJ2-1; 9 bases map to TRBD2. Germline trimming cut 2 bases from V and 0 bases from J; bases unmatched to any gene: 11. This CDR3 region has 19 residues. CDR1 and CDR2 (germline): MNHEY, SVGEGT.

The rearrangement joins TRBV5-1 to TRBJ1-1; no firm D call. The CDR3 spans 16 residues. CDR1 and CDR2 (germline): SGHRS, YFSETQ. V lost 2 bases, J lost 5 bases, and 19 bases lay in between. CDR3 DNA: TGCGCCAGCAGCTTAGGACTCCTCGCTAGAGGAACTGAAGCTTTCTTT. Translated: CASSLGLLARGTEAFF.

This sequence joins TRBV19 and TRBJ1-4, with a tentative D call TRBD1 (5 bases). This CDR3 comprises 12 residues. The germline gives CDR1 LNHDA, CDR2 SQIVND (reference sequence). V lost 8 bases and J 5 bases, leaving 9 bases between the germline ends. The CDR3 sequence is CASGPGNEKLFF. The CDR3 DNA is TGTGCCAGTGGACCAGGGAATGAAAAACTGTTTTTT. Full variable domain (outside the CDR3, taken from reference TRBV19 and TRBJ1-4): DGGITQSPKYLFRKEGQNVTLSCEQNLNHDAMYWYRQDPGQGLRLIYYSQIVNDFQKGDIAEGYSVSREKKESFPLTVTSAQKNPTAFYLCASGPGNEKLFFGSGTQLSVL.

The CDR3 loop reads CASSLDRGGSPLHF. In DNA form, the CDR3 reads TGTGCCAGCAGTCTGGACAGGGGTGGGTCACCCCTCCACTTT. The gene calls are TRBV14 and TRBJ1-6; 9 bases fit TRBD1. Germline V gene lookup returns CDR1 SGHDN and CDR2 FVKESK. V lost 6 bases, J lost 10 bases, and 7 bases stayed unmatched. This CDR3 is built from 14 residues.

This clone has a single count. This chain links TRBV19 with TRBJ2-7; 9 nucleotides align to TRBD1. Germline assignment: CDR1 LNHDA and CDR2 SQIVND (reference sequence). The CDR3 covers 15 residues. J gave up 4 bases and V 5 bases, and 9 bases lay outside the gene matches. As DNA, the CDR3 is TGTGCCAGTAGTCCCGGACAGGGGACCTTTTACGAGCAGTACTTC. It codes for CASSPGQGTFYEQYF.

The chain employs TRBV3-1 (or the pseudogene TRBV3-2) and TRBJ2-3; the match to TRBD2 covers 10 bases. The V gene's germline CDR1 is LGHDT and CDR2 YNNKEL (reference sequence). This CDR3 has 15 residues. V shed 2 bases and J 1 base; nucleotides not matched to a gene: 0. This CDR3 reads CASSQTSGGTDTQYF. The CDR3 nucleotides read TGTGCCAGCAGCCAAACTAGCGGGGGCACAGATACGCAGTATTTT.

The rearrangement uses TRBV6-2 or TRBV6-3 and TRBJ1-1, with D hard to call. The CDR3 contains 14 residues. The germline CDR1 and CDR2 sequences are MNHEY and SVGEGT. Between the trimmed V and J ends, which lost 6 bases and 4 bases, there was a span of 15 bases. CDR3 nucleotides: TGTGCCAGCAGCCACCTGCGCCGGGGCACTGAAGCTTTCTTT. Translation gives CASSHLRRGTEAFF.

This chain links TRBV11-2 with TRBJ2-1; TRBD2 might be the D (6 bases). In germline, CDR1 is SGHAT, CDR2 FQNNGV. V was cut by 0 bases and J by 12 bases, with 15 bases left in between. This CDR3 spans 14 amino acids. CDR3 in amino acids: CASSLEGGALGQFF. The CDR3 DNA follows: TGTGCCAGCAGCTTAGAGGGCGGGGCGCTAGGGCAGTTCTTC.

The rearrangement links TRBV19 to TRBJ2-3, with TRBD2 identical over 10 bases. This CDR3 contains 20 residues. Germline CDR1 is LNHDA and CDR2 is SQIVND (reference sequence). Losses at the gene ends were 4 bases for V and 2 bases for J; bases not matched to a gene: 18. CDR3 coding DNA: TGTGCCAGTAGTAACCCCAGCTTACTAGCGGGGCGTCTTTACACAGATACGCAGTATTTT. It yields the protein CASSNPSLLAGRLYTDTQYF.

V usage is TRBV19 and J usage is TRBJ2-5; 8 bases match TRBD1. With V trimmed by 10 bases and J by 2 bases, 6 bases remained unmatched. Looked up from germline, CDR1 is LNHDA and CDR2 is SQIVND (reference sequence). CDR3 length equals 13 residues. The CDR3 DNA reads TGTGCCACCCGGGACAGGCCTCAAGAGACCCAGTACTTC. Amino acids: CATRDRPQETQYF.

The chain recombines TRBV4-3 with TRBJ2-3; TRBD2 might be the D (5 bases). This CDR3 has 15 residues. CDR1 LGHNA and CDR2 YSLEER come from the germline V gene. V was pared by 0 bases and J by 0 bases, with 7 bases between. The CDR3 coding sequence is TGCGCCAGCAGCCAAGAGGGCGGGAGCACAGATACGCAGTATTTT. It specifies CASSQEGGSTDTQYF.

The rearrangement joins TRBV24-1 to TRBJ2-3; D call uncertain. Germline CDR1 is KGHDR and CDR2 is SFDVKD. The V end was cut by 3 bases, the J end by 0 bases, with 12 bases between. CDR3 size: 16 residues. The CDR3 sequence: CATSDPSSPSTDTQYF. Here the CDR3 DNA reads TGTGCCACCAGTGATCCGTCCAGTCCTAGCACAGATACGCAGTATTTT.

J is TRBJ1-1 and V is TRBV6-5; D gene ambiguous. Deletions cut 5 bases from V and 8 bases from J, with 18 bases between. Germline-derived CDR1 and CDR2 are MNHEY and SVGAGI. The CDR3 runs to 14 residues. The chain's CDR3 is CASSPLIDLLEAFF. The CDR3 region has the DNA TGTGCCAGCAGTCCCCTAATTGATCTCCTGGAAGCTTTCTTT.

The chain couples TRBV15 to TRBJ1-2; tentative D call: TRBD1 (6 bases). From germline, CDR1 is LNHNV and CDR2 YYDKDF (reference sequence). Trimming left V 5 bases short and J 4 bases short, with 17 bases between. This CDR3 spans 15 amino acids. In nucleotides, the CDR3 is TGTGCCACCAGCGGGGGCTCGGGCAGGGCCTATGGCTACACCTTC. This encodes CATSGGSGRAYGYTF. The full variable domain, its missing parts supplied by reference TRBV15 and TRBJ1-2, is DAMVIQNPRYQVTQFGKPVTLSCSQTLNHNVMYWYQQKSSQAPKLLFHYYDKDFNNEADTPDNFQSRRPNTSFCFLDIRSPGLGDTAMYLCATSGGSGRAYGYTFGSGTRLTVV.

This clone was counted a single time. This chain joins TRBV29-1 and TRBJ1-1; TRBD1 matches 10 bases. This CDR3 region has 12 residues. Germline assignment: CDR1 SQVTM and CDR2 ANQGSEA. Trimming removed 8 bases from V and 3 bases from J; junction bases left unmatched: 3. CDR3 loop: CSLGTGDTEAFF. The CDR3 bases are TGCAGCCTTGGGACAGGGGACACTGAAGCTTTCTTT.

The CDR3 bases are TGTGCCAGCAGGACAGGGGGCATCAAAAACATTCAGTACTTC. Protein product: CASRTGGIKNIQYF. This chain joins TRBV6-5 and TRBJ2-4, with 10 bases lining up with TRBD1. This CDR3 spans 14 amino acids. V dropped 6 bases and J dropped 3; count of bases not matched to a gene: 2. Per germline, CDR1 MNHEY and CDR2 SVGAGI.

The V gene is TRBV19, the J gene TRBJ2-5, with D possibly being TRBD2 (5 bases). Trimming took 5 bases from V and 5 from J, leaving 12 bases between them. This CDR3 comprises 13 residues. CDR1 and CDR2 (germline): LNHDA, SQIVND (reference sequence). The CDR3 region is CASSSGIWETQYF. In nucleotides, the CDR3 is TGTGCCAGTAGTTCGGGGATTTGGGAGACCCAGTACTTC.

The DNA of the CDR3 is TGTGCCAGCAGCTTAATGGCGCTTAGCGGGGGAGATACGCAGTATTTT. It is translated as CASSLMALSGGDTQYF. The chain joins TRBV7-2 to TRBJ2-3; 9 bases agree with TRBD2. From germline, CDR1 is SGHTA and CDR2 FQGNSA. The CDR3 is made up of 16 amino acids. J gave up 5 bases and V 2 bases, and 8 bases lay outside the gene matches.

The chain carries TRBV11-2 and TRBJ2-5; TRBD2 aligns across 9 bases. The V segment lost 5 bases and the J segment 5 bases; nucleotides outside the gene matches: 12. In germline, CDR1 is SGHAT, CDR2 FQNNGV. The CDR3 covers 16 residues. This chain's CDR3 is CASSPGWREGGETQYF. The CDR3 DNA reads as TGTGCCAGCAGCCCTGGGTGGCGGGAGGGTGGTGAGACCCAGTACTTC.

The J gene is TRBJ1-6, the V gene TRBV27, with 9 bases that match TRBD1. J lost 5 bases, V lost 6 bases, and 8 bases had no gene match. CDR1 and CDR2 (germline): MNHEY, SMNVEV (reference sequence). This CDR3 has 16 amino acids. The CDR3 sequence is CASRSTGGNNNSPLHF. The CDR3 DNA follows: TGTGCCAGCAGATCAACAGGGGGCAATAATAATTCACCCCTCCACTTT.

This chain connects TRBV28 to TRBJ1-5; tentative D call: TRBD1 (6 bases). Germline CDR1 reads MDHEN; CDR2 reads SYDVKM. The length of the CDR3 is 13 residues. V was pared by 9 bases and J by 4 bases, with 13 bases between. CDR3 in DNA: TGTGCCAGTGGGGGGCGGGGGAATCAGCCCCAGCATTTT. Amino acids: CASGGRGNQPQHF. Combining the CDR3 with reference TRBV28 and TRBJ1-5 gives the whole variable domain DVKVTQSSRYLVKRTGEKVFLECVQDMDHENMFWYRQDPGLGLRLIYFSYDVKMKEKGDIPEGYSVSREKKERFSLILESASTNQTSMYLCASGGRGNQPQHFGDGTRLSIL.

This clone was seen a few times. CDR3 sequence: CAWSVGRGPGNTIYF. In nucleotides, the CDR3 is TGTGCCTGGAGTGTAGGCAGGGGGCCTGGAAACACCATATATTTT. The rearrangement joins TRBV30 to TRBJ1-3; 8 nucleotides match TRBD1. Germline-derived CDR1 and CDR2 are GTSNPN and SVGIG (reference sequence). The ends lost 0 bases at V and 2 bases at J; junction bases unmatched: 3. The CDR3 loop spans 15 amino acids.

The chain links TRBV20-1 to TRBJ1-2; 9 bases map to TRBD1. The V segment lost 5 bases and the J segment 4 bases; nucleotides outside the gene matches: 11. The germline V gene has CDR1 DFQATT and CDR2 SNEGSKA (reference sequence). The CDR3 spans 15 residues. The CDR3 DNA sequence: TGCAGTGCTCGTGGGACCGGGACAGGGAGCTATGGCTACACCTTC. Residues: CSARGTGTGSYGYTF.

This chain uses TRBV4-2 with TRBJ2-1; 7 nucleotides agree with TRBD2. V was pared by 4 bases and J by 0 bases, with 6 bases of the junction left unmatched. CDR1 and CDR2 from the germline V gene are LGHNA and YNFKEQ. This CDR3 has 16 amino acids. This CDR3 reads CASSRTSDSSYNEQFF. Written as DNA, the CDR3 is TGTGCCAGCAGCCGTACTAGCGATAGCTCCTACAATGAGCAGTTCTTC.